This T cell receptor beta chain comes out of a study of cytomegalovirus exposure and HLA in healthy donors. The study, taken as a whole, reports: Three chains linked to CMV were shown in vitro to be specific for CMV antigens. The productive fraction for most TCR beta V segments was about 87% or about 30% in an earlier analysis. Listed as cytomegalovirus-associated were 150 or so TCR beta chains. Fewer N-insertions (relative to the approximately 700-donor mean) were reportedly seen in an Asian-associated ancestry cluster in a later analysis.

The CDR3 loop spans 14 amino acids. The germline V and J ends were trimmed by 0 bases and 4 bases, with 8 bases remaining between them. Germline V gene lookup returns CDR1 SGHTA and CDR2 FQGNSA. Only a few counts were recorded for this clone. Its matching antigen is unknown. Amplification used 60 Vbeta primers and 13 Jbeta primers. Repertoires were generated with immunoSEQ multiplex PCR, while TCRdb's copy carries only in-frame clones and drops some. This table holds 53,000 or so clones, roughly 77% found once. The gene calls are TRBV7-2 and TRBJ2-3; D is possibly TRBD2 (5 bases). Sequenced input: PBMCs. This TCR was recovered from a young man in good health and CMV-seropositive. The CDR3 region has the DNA TGTGCCAGCAGCTTAGCGTTCGGGGCAGATACGCAGTATTTT. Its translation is CASSLAFGADTQYF. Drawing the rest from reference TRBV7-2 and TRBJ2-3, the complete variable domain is GAGVSQSPSNKVTEKGKDVELRCDPISGHTALYWYRQSLGQGLEFLIYFQGNSAPDKSGLPSDRFSAERTGGSVSTLTIQRTQQEDSAVYLCASSLAFGADTQYFGPGTRLTVL.